Below, 32 T cell receptor beta chains from the same sample are listed, as sequenced in a study of T cells in Graves' hyperthyroidism and ophthalmopathy. TCR beta CDR3 sequences were amplified from RNA transcripts. With the HTBI primer set, the TCR CDR3 went through a first round of RT-PCR. Using its own MiXCR run on the multiplex PCR reads, TCRdb lists one record per CDR3 protein. The sample consists of about 250,000 distinct CDR3 sequences, 22% of them appearing once. Sequenced input: blood. The receptors here all came from a man aged 30 to 39 with Graves' ophthalmopathy.

This clonotype was found a few times. The V gene is TRBV28, the J gene TRBJ1-5, with a possible D match to TRBD1 (6 bases). This CDR3 spans 14 amino acids. The V end was cut by 5 bases, the J end by 7 bases, with 15 bases between. Germline CDR1 is MDHEN and CDR2 is SYDVKM. The DNA of the CDR3 is TGTGCCAGCAGTGCAACAGGGAGAGGACAGCCCCAGCATTTT. Amino acids: CASSATGRGQPQHF.

The table lists this clonotype with many counts. The V gene is TRBV5-5, the J gene TRBJ2-7; D remains ambiguous. Looked up from germline, CDR1 is SGHKS and CDR2 is YYEKEE (reference sequence). CDR3 length: 14 amino acids. Trimming shortened V by 1 base and J by 2 bases, and 10 bases separated the two germline ends. Here the CDR3 reads CASSLQGWTYEQYF. CDR3 DNA sequence: TGTGCCAGCAGCTTGCAAGGGTGGACCTACGAGCAGTACTTC.

The chain combines TRBV12-5 with TRBJ2-1, with D uncertain. Germline CDR1 is LGHNT and CDR2 is FRNRAP. V gave up 7 bases and J gave up 5 bases, with 9 bases separating them. This CDR3 has 12 residues. The CDR3 DNA reads as TGTGCTAGTGTCCGCGATGACAATGAGCAGTTCTTC. It codes for CASVRDDNEQFF.

This sequence joins TRBV15 and TRBJ1-5, with D possibly being TRBD1 (5 bases). With 3 bases removed from V and 7 bases from J, the gap between germline ends came to 19 bases. CDR3 size: 16 residues. Germline loops: CDR1 LNHNV, CDR2 YYDKDF (reference sequence). In nucleotides, the CDR3 is TGTGCCACCAGCAGCATGTTGACGGGGCTCGGGCAGCCCCAGCATTTT. Its protein product is CATSSMLTGLGQPQHF. The full variable domain, in which reference TRBV15 and TRBJ1-5 provide the parts outside the CDR3, is DAMVIQNPRYQVTQFGKPVTLSCSQTLNHNVMYWYQQKSSQAPKLLFHYYDKDFNNEADTPDNFQSRRPNTSFCFLDIRSPGLGDTAMYLCATSSMLTGLGQPQHFGDGTRLSIL.

Details on this clonotype: A read error is possible here, since a much larger clone lies one base away. The CDR3 is CASTKLAGRTDTRYF. The CDR3 bases are TGTGCCAGCACCAAACTAGCGGGACGCACAGATACGCGGTATTTT. The chain links TRBV27 to TRBJ2-3; 10 bases agree with TRBD2. This CDR3 region has 15 residues. Germline V gene sequence: CDR1 MNHEY, CDR2 SMNVEV (reference sequence).

The rearrangement joins TRBV18 to TRBJ1-5, with D unclear. Germline-derived CDR1 and CDR2 are KGHSH and LQKENI. This CDR3 spans 15 amino acids. Trimming removed 3 bases at V and 3 bases at J, with 12 bases between. CDR3 sequence reads: CASSPQEATNQPQHF. The DNA of the CDR3 is TGTGCCAGCTCACCGCAGGAGGCTACCAATCAGCCCCAGCATTTT.

The CDR3 bases are TGTGCCAGCAGCGATTTGTCCAGGCGGGACTACGAGCAGTACTTC. Its protein is CASSDLSRRDYEQYF. The V call is TRBV5-6, the J call TRBJ2-7; maybe TRBD2 (6 bases). Germline V gene lookup returns CDR1 SGHDT and CDR2 YYEEEE. This CDR3 region has 15 residues. V lost 4 bases to trimming and J lost 3 bases, with 17 bases between them.

The V and J genes are TRBV20-1 and TRBJ2-2, with TRBD2 matching 12 bases. The V segment lost 0 bases and the J segment 5 bases; nucleotides outside the gene matches: 13. The CDR3 extends over 19 amino acids. The germline V gene has CDR1 DFQATT and CDR2 SNEGSKA (reference sequence). The CDR3 DNA reads TGCAGTGCTAGAGATCGCACCCTAGCGGGAGGGCAGGGGACCGGGGAGCTGTTTTTT. It specifies CSARDRTLAGGQGTGELFF.

This clonotype has at least ten counts. This chain connects TRBV30 to TRBJ1-6; D unresolved. The germline V gene has CDR1 GTSNPN and CDR2 SVGIG (reference sequence). CDR3 length: 13 residues. V lost 2 bases to trimming and J lost 8 bases, with 10 bases between them. The CDR3 region has the DNA TGTGCCTGGAGTTTTGAAAGGGATTCACCCCTCCACTTT. Its translation is CAWSFERDSPLHF.

This clonotype was observed at least ten times. V usage is TRBV28 and J usage is TRBJ2-7; D uncertain. This CDR3 comprises 13 residues. V gave up 5 bases and J gave up 2 bases, with 10 bases separating them. Germline-derived CDR1 and CDR2 are MDHEN and SYDVKM. CDR3 bases: TGTGCCAGCAGTCGCGCCCGACCCTACGAGCAGTACTTC. Translating it yields CASSRARPYEQYF.

The chain uses TRBV20-1 and TRBJ2-1; 15 nucleotides agree with TRBD2. Germline assignment: CDR1 DFQATT and CDR2 SNEGSKA (reference sequence). CDR3 size: 20 residues. J gave up 4 bases and V 3 bases, and 16 bases lay outside the gene matches. The CDR3 region has the DNA TGCAGTGCTAGGGGGGCCGGGACTAGCGGGAGGAGGGACACTTACAATGAGCAGTTCTTC. It translates to CSARGAGTSGRRDTYNEQFF.

J is TRBJ2-7 and V is TRBV7-9; TRBD2 agrees at 10 bases. This CDR3 region has 16 residues. Germline assignment: CDR1 SEHNR and CDR2 FQNEAQ (reference sequence). Trimming took 1 base from V and 3 from J; bases not matched to a gene: 6. This CDR3 is CASSLGTSGRGYEQYF. CDR3 coding DNA: TGTGCCAGCAGCTTAGGGACTAGCGGTCGAGGCTACGAGCAGTACTTC.

J is TRBJ2-7 and V is TRBV6-5; 8 nucleotides align to TRBD2. Germline V lookup: CDR1 MNHEY, CDR2 SVGAGI. V lost 4 bases and J lost 4; bases outside the gene matches: 6. CDR3 length: 14 amino acids. CDR3 sequence: CASSFQRERYEQYF. The CDR3 bases are TGTGCCAGCAGTTTTCAGCGGGAGAGATACGAGCAGTACTTC.

The chain employs TRBV6-1 and TRBJ1-2; D is unclear. CDR3 size: 10 residues. V lost 11 bases and J lost 8, with 12 bases in between. Looked up from germline, CDR1 is MNHNS and CDR2 is SASEGT. This CDR3 reads CAAGERGYTF. CDR3 nucleotide sequence: TGTGCCGCTGGGGAGCGAGGCTACACCTTC.

This clonotype was found a few times. The chain employs TRBV6-1 and TRBJ1-5; D is unresolved. Per the germline V gene, CDR1 is MNHNS and CDR2 is SASEGT. CDR3 length: 14 amino acids. The germline V and J ends were trimmed by 10 bases and 3 bases, with 16 bases remaining between them. The CDR3 spells CATSIQAYNQPQHF. CDR3 DNA sequence: TGTGCCACATCCATCCAGGCCTACAATCAGCCCCAGCATTTT.

This rearrangement joins TRBV12-3 or TRBV12-4 to TRBJ2-1; 8 bases are a match to TRBD2. V gave up 5 bases and J gave up 4 bases; unmatched junction bases: 10. This CDR3 comprises 16 residues. In DNA, the CDR3 is TGTGCCAGCAGTCCAAACTGGAGCGGGAGTTACAATGAGCAGTTCTTC. It specifies CASSPNWSGSYNEQFF.

V is TRBV6-9 and J is TRBJ2-1, with D possibly TRBD1 on 5 matching bases. The V and J ends lost 3 bases and 5 bases respectively, with 11 bases between them. CDR1 MNHGY and CDR2 SVAAGI come from the germline V gene. CDR3 size: 14 residues. In DNA form, the CDR3 reads TGTGCCAGCAGTTACTTCGACAGCGACAATGAGCAGTTCTTC. The encoded protein is CASSYFDSDNEQFF.

This clonotype was seen ten or more times. The CDR3 region is CASSHTAGQETQYF. CDR3 nucleotides: TGTGCCAGCAGCCATACCGCGGGCCAAGAGACCCAGTACTTC. The gene calls are TRBV3-1 and TRBJ2-5; maybe TRBD2 (5 bases). Trimming stripped 3 bases from V and 1 base from J, with 9 bases between. The CDR3 is 14 residues long. CDR1 and CDR2 from the germline V gene are LGHDT and YNNKEL (reference sequence).

This clonotype turned up a few times. The chain links TRBV12-3 or TRBV12-4 to TRBJ2-1; 11 positions match TRBD2. The CDR3 covers 15 residues. Germline trimming cut 6 bases from V and 0 bases from J; bases unmatched to any gene: 1. The CDR3 coding sequence is TGTGCCAGCAGAGGACTAGCGGGCTCCTACAATGAGCAGTTCTTC. This encodes CASRGLAGSYNEQFF.

At least ten counts were recorded for this clonotype. The chain couples TRBV5-1 to TRBJ1-1, with TRBD1 as a possible D gene (6 bases). Germline V gene lookup returns CDR1 SGHRS and CDR2 YFSETQ. CDR3 size: 15 residues. Trimming removed 4 bases at V and 1 base at J, with 14 bases between. The CDR3, as DNA: TGCGCCAGCAGCCTGGACCCACAGGGGAACACTGAAGCTTTCTTT. This encodes CASSLDPQGNTEAFF.

This clonotype was detected ten times or more. The chain joins TRBV30 to TRBJ2-1, with TRBD1 matching 7 bases. The CDR3 covers 14 residues. With 4 bases clipped from V and 6 bases from J, the junction kept 9 bases outside the gene matches. Germline V gene sequence: CDR1 GTSNPN, CDR2 SVGIG (reference sequence). The CDR3 loop is CAWNGQAPGNEQFF. DNA of the CDR3: TGTGCCTGGAACGGACAGGCCCCCGGCAATGAGCAGTTCTTC.

The chain uses TRBV5-6 and TRBJ2-1, with TRBD2 identical over 15 bases. The end of the DNA aligns better with TRBJ2-7, so the J call may be wrong. Germline V gene lookup returns CDR1 SGHDT and CDR2 YYEEEE. The CDR3 has 18 amino acids. The CDR3 DNA sequence: TGTGCCAGCAGCGGGGGACTAGCGGGAGGTCTCGCCTACAATGAGCAGTACTTC. It encodes CASSGGLAGGLAYNEQYF.

This clonotype was seen a handful of times. This chain joins TRBV3-1 and TRBJ2-1; 10 nucleotides agree with TRBD2. Unmatched junction bases numbered 4, after V lost 3 bases and J lost 8 bases. The CDR3 covers 14 residues. Germline V gives CDR1 LGHDT, CDR2 YNNKEL (reference sequence). CDR3 protein: CASSHSGRAYEQFF. The CDR3 nucleotides are TGTGCCAGCAGCCACAGCGGGAGGGCCTATGAGCAGTTCTTC.

This clonotype turned up a few times. The V gene is TRBV6-1, the J gene TRBJ2-3, with D perhaps matching TRBD1 (6 bases). Germline V gene sequence: CDR1 MNHNS, CDR2 SASEGT. Trimming removed 5 bases from V and 2 bases from J, with 14 bases in between. The CDR3 runs 15 residues. The CDR3 reads CASSPDSLATDTQYF. The CDR3 DNA follows: TGTGCCAGCAGTCCGGACAGTCTTGCCACAGATACGCAGTATTTT.

CDR3 residues: CASSYQLGYEQYF. CDR3 DNA sequence: TGTGCCAGCAGCTATCAATTGGGCTACGAGCAGTACTTC. J is TRBJ2-7 and V is TRBV7-8; no reliable D call. V lost 4 bases and J lost 3, with 10 bases in between. This CDR3 is 13 amino acids long. The germline CDR1 and CDR2 sequences are SGHVS and FQNEAQ.

This clonotype was seen repeatedly, ten times or more. This sequence joins TRBV3-1 and TRBJ2-3; possibly TRBD2 for D (6 bases). V shed 5 bases and J shed 0 bases, with 18 bases lying between them. Germline assignment: CDR1 LGHDT and CDR2 YNNKEL (reference sequence). The CDR3 length is 17 residues. DNA for the CDR3: TGTGCCAGCAGCTCGACAATAGCGGAATCTAGCACAGATACGCAGTATTTT. This sequence encodes CASSSTIAESSTDTQYF.

The V gene is TRBV3-1, the J gene TRBJ2-2; 7 positions match TRBD2. Germline values: CDR1 LGHDT, CDR2 YNNKEL (reference sequence). The CDR3 is 14 residues long. V lost 4 bases and J lost 5; bases outside the gene matches: 4. The CDR3, as DNA: TGTGCCAGCAGCCCCTGGGAGGGGACCGGGGAGCTGTTTTTT. It specifies CASSPWEGTGELFF.

This clonotype was seen only a few times. The chain carries TRBV2 and TRBJ2-2; no firm D call. This CDR3 comprises 15 residues. Trimming took off 3 bases at V and 0 bases at J, with 8 bases between the two ends. Germline CDR1 reads SNHLY; CDR2 reads FYNNEI. CDR3 region: CASSDIAPNTGELFF. In DNA form, the CDR3 reads TGTGCCAGCAGTGACATTGCCCCGAACACCGGGGAGCTGTTTTTT.

The table lists this clonotype with many counts. The chain is built from TRBV28 and TRBJ2-3; a possible D gene is TRBD2 (7 bases). The V gene's germline CDR1 is MDHEN and CDR2 SYDVKM. Trimming stripped 5 bases from V and 1 base from J, with 13 bases between. The CDR3 spans 15 residues. The CDR3 reads CASSPGGPGTDTQYF. The CDR3 DNA is TGTGCCAGCAGTCCCGGGGGGCCGGGCACAGATACGCAGTATTTT.

The chain uses TRBV7-9 and TRBJ2-5, with 12 bases aligning to TRBD2. CDR1 SEHNR and CDR2 FQNEAQ come from the germline V gene (reference sequence). The CDR3 runs to 16 residues. V trimming: 5 bases; J trimming: 3 bases; junction bases outside the gene matches: 7. This chain's CDR3 is CASSTRTSGVEETQYF. DNA of the CDR3: TGTGCCAGCAGCACCCGGACTAGCGGGGTGGAAGAGACCCAGTACTTC.

Turning to this clonotype: One junction end disagrees with the germline gene, perhaps due to a read error. This chain connects TRBV4-2 to TRBJ1-2, with D tentatively TRBD1 (6 bases). The CDR3 has 13 amino acids. Germline V gene data show CDR1 as LGHNA and CDR2 as YNFKEQ. The CDR3 protein is CASNQVAGVGYTF. As DNA, the CDR3 is TGTGCCAGCAACCAAGTAGCAGGGGTCGGCTACACCTTC.

This chain links TRBV29-1 with TRBJ2-7; D ambiguous. In germline, CDR1 is SQVTM, CDR2 ANQGSEA. This CDR3 contains 14 residues. V lost 6 bases and J 2 bases, leaving 17 bases between the germline ends. The CDR3 DNA follows: TGCAGCGTGTATACCGAGAAGAGTGCCTACGAGCAGTACTTC. The encoded protein is CSVYTEKSAYEQYF.